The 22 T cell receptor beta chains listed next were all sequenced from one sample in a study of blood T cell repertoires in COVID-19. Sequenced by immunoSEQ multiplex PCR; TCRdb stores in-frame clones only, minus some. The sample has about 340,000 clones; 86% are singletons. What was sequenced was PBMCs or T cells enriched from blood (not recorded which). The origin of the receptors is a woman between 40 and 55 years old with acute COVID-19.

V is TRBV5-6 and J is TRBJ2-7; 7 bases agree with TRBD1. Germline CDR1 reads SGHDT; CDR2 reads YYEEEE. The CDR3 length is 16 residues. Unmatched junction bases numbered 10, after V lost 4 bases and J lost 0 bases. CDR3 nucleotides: TGTGCCAGCAGCCCTCAGACAGGGCTCGGCTCCTACGAGCAGTACTTC. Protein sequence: CASSPQTGLGSYEQYF.

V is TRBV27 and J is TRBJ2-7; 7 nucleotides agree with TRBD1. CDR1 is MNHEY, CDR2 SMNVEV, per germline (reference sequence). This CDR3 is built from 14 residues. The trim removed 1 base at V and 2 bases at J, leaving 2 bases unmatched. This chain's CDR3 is CASSLWGQPYEQYF. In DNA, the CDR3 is TGTGCCAGCAGTTTATGGGGACAGCCCTACGAGCAGTACTTC.

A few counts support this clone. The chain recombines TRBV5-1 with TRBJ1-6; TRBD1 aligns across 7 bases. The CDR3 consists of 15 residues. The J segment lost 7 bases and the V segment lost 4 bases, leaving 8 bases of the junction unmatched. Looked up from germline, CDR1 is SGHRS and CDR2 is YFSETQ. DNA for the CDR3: TGCGCCAGCAGCGGAGGGGACAGCGGGAATTCACCCCTCCACTTT. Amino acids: CASSGGDSGNSPLHF.

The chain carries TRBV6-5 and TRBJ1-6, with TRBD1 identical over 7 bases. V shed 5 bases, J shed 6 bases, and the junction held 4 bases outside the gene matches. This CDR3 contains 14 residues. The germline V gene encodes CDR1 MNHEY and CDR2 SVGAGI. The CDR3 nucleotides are TGTGCCAGCAGTCTGGACAGGACTAATTCACCCCTCCACTTT. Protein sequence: CASSLDRTNSPLHF.

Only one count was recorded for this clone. CDR3 DNA sequence: TGTGCCAGCAACGCAGGGGGATTGAACACTGAAGCTTTCTTT. Translating it yields CASNAGGLNTEAFF. The chain carries TRBV28 and TRBJ1-1; 7 nucleotides match TRBD1. CDR1 MDHEN and CDR2 SYDVKM come from the germline V gene. V lost 7 bases and J lost 0; bases outside the gene matches: 5. The CDR3 covers 14 residues.

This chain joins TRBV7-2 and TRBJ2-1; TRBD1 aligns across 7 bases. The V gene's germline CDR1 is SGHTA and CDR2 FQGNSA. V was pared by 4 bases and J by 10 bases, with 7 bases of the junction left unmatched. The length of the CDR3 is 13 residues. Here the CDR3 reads CASSYGQVGEQFF. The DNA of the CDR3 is TGTGCCAGCAGCTACGGACAGGTTGGGGAGCAGTTCTTC.

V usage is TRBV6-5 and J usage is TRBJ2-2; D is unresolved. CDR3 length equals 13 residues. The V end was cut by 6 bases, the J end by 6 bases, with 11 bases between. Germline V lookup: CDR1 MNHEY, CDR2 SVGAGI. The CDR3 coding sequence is TGTGCCAGCAGCTGGAGAGTCCCCGGGGAGCTGTTTTTT. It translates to CASSWRVPGELFF.

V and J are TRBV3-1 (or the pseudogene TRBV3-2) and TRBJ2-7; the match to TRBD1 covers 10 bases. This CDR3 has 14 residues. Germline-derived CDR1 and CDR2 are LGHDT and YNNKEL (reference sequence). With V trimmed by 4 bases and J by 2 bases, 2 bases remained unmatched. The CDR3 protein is CASSLTGGPYEQYF. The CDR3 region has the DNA TGTGCCAGCAGCCTGACAGGGGGCCCCTACGAGCAGTACTTC.

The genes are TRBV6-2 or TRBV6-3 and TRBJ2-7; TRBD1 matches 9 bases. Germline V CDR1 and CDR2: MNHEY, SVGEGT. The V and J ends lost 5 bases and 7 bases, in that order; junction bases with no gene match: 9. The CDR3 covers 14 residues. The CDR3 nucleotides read TGTGCCAGCAGTAACCGGGACAGGGTGATGGAGCAGTACTTC. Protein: CASSNRDRVMEQYF.

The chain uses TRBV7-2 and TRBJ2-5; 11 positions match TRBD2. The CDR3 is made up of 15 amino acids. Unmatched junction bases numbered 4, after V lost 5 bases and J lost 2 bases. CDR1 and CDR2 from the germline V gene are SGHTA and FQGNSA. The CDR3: CASSRTSGGQETQYF. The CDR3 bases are TGTGCCAGCAGCCGCACTAGCGGGGGTCAAGAGACCCAGTACTTC.

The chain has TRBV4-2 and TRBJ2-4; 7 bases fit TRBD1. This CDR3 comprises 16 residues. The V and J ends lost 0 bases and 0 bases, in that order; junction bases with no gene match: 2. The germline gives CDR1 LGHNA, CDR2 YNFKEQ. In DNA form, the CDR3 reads TGTGCCAGCAGCCAAGAGGGACAGATAGCCAAAAACATTCAGTACTTC. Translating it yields CASSQEGQIAKNIQYF.

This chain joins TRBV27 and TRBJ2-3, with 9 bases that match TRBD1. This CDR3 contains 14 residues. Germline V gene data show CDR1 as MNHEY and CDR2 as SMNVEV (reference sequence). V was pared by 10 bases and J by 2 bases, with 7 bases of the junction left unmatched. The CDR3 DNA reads TGTGCCACCACAGGGGGCTTTCTCACAGATACGCAGTATTTT. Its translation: CATTGGFLTDTQYF.

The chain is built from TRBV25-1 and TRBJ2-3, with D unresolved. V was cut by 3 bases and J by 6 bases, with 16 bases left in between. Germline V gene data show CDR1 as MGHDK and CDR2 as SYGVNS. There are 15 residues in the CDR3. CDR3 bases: TGTGCCAGCAGTGACCCCCGGGTCATCCCGGATACGCAGTATTTT. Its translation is CASSDPRVIPDTQYF.

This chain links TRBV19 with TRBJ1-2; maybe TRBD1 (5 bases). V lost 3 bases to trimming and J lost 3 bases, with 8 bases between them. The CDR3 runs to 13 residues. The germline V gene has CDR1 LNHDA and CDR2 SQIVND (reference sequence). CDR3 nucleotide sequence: TGTGCCAGTAGTATCCAGACAGACTATGGCTACACCTTC. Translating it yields CASSIQTDYGYTF.

Here the CDR3 reads CASRPNRNTEAFF. CDR3 coding DNA: TGTGCCAGCAGACCCAACAGGAACACTGAAGCTTTCTTT. The J gene is TRBJ1-1, the V gene TRBV6-5; no reliable D call. Trimming took off 6 bases at V and 1 base at J, with 9 bases between the two ends. Germline V lookup: CDR1 MNHEY, CDR2 SVGAGI. The CDR3 loop spans 13 amino acids.

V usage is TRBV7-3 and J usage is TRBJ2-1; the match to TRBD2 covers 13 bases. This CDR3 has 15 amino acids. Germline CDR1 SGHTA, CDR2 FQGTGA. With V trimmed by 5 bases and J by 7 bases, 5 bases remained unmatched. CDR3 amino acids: CASSILAGGPNEQFF. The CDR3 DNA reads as TGTGCCAGCAGCATACTAGCGGGGGGGCCGAATGAGCAGTTCTTC. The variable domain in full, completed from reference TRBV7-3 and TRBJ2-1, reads GAGVSQTPSNKVTEKGKYVELRCDPISGHTALYWYRQSLGQGPEFLIYFQGTGAADDSGLPNDRFFAVRPEGSVSTLKIQRTERGDSAVYLCASSILAGGPNEQFFGPGTRLTVL.

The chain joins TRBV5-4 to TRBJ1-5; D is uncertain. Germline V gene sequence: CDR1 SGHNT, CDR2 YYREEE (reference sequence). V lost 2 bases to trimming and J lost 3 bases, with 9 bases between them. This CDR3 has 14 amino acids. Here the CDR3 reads CASSFYSPNQPQHF. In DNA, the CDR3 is TGTGCCAGCAGCTTTTATTCCCCCAATCAGCCCCAGCATTTT.

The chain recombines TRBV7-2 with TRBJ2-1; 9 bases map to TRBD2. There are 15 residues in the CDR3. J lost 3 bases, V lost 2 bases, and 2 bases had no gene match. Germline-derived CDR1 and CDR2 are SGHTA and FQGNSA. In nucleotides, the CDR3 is TGTGCCAGCAGCTTACAAGCGGGGGGCTACAATGAGCAGTTCTTC. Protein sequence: CASSLQAGGYNEQFF.

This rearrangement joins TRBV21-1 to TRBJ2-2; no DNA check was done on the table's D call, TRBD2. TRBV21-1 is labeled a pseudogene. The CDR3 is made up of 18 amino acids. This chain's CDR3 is CASLPGLAGGNRTGELFF. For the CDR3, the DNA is TGTGCCAGCCTCCCGGGACTAGCGGGAGGGAACAGGACCGGGGAGCTGTTTTTT.

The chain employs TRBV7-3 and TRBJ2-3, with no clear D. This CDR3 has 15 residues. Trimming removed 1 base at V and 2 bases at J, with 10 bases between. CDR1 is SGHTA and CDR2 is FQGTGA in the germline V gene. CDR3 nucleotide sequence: TGTGCCAGCAGCTTAATGGGCAGGCACACAGATACGCAGTATTTT. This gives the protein CASSLMGRHTDTQYF.

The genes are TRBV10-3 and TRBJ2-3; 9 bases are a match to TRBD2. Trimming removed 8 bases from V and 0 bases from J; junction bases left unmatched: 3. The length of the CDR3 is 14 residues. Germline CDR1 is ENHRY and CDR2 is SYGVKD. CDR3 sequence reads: CAIALAGSTDTQYF. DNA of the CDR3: TGTGCCATCGCACTAGCGGGCAGCACAGATACGCAGTATTTT.

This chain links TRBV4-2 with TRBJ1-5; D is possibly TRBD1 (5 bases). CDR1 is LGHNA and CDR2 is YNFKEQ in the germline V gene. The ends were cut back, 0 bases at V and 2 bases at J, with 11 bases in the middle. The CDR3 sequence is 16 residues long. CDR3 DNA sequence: TGTGCCAGCAGCCAAGATTGGGGCAGGGGCAATCAGCCCCAGCATTTT. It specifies CASSQDWGRGNQPQHF.